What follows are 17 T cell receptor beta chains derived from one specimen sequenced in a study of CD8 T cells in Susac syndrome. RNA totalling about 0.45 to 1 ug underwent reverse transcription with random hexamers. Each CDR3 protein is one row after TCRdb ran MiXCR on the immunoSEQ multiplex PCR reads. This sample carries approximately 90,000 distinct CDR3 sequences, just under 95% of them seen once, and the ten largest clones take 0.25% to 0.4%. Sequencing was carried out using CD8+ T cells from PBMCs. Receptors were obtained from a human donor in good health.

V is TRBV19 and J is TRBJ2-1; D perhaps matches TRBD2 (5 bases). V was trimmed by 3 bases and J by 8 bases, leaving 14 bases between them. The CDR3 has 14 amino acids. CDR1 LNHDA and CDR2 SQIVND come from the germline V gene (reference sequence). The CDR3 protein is CASSITSSSHEQFF. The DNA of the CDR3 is TGTGCCAGTAGTATTACTTCTAGCAGCCATGAGCAGTTCTTC.

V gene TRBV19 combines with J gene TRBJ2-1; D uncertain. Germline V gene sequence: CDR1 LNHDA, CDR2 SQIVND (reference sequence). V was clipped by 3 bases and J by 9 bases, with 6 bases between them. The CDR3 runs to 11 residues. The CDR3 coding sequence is TGTGCCAGTAGTATCGGACGTGAGCAGTTCTTC. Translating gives CASSIGREQFF.

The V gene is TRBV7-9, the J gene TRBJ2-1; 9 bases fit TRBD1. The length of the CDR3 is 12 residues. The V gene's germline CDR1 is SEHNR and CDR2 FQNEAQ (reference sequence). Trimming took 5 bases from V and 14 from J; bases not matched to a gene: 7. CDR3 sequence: CASSQERDREFF. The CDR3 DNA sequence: TGTGCCAGCAGCCAAGAGAGGGACAGGGAGTTCTTC.

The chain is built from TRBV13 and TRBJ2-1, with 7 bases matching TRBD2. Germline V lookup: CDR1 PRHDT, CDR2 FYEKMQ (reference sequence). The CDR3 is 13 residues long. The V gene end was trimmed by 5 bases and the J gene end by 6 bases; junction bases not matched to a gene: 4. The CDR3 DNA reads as TGTGCCAGCAGCCTGGGGGGGGTCAATGAGCAGTTCTTC. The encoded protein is CASSLGGVNEQFF. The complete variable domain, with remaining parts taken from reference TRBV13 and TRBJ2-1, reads AAGVIQSPRHLIKEKRETATLKCYPIPRHDTVYWYQQGPGQDPQFLISFYEKMQSDKGSIPDRFSAQQFSDYHSELNMSSLELGDSALYFCASSLGGVNEQFFGPGTRLTVL.

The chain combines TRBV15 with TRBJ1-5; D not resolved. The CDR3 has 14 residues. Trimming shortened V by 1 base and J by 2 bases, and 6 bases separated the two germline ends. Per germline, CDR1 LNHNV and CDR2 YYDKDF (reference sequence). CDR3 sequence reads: CATSRVMGNQPQHF. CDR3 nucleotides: TGTGCCACCAGCAGAGTCATGGGCAATCAGCCCCAGCATTTT.

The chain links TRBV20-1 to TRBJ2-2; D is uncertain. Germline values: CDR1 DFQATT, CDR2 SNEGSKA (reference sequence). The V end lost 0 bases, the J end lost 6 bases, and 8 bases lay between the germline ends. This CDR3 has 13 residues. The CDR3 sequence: CSARDWHAGELFF. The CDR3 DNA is TGCAGTGCTAGAGATTGGCACGCCGGGGAGCTGTTTTTT.

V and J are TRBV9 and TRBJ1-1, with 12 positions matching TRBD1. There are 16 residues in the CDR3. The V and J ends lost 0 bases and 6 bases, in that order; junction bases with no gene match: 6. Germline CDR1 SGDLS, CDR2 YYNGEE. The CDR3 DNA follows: TGTGCCAGCAGCGTAGGGGGACAGGGGGCGAGGGCTGAAGCTTTCTTT. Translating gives CASSVGGQGARAEAFF.

The CDR3: CASSALAGAHSGANVLTF. For the CDR3, the DNA is TGTGCCAGCAGCGCCCTAGCGGGGGCCCACTCTGGGGCCAACGTCCTGACTTTC. The chain links TRBV7-9 to TRBJ2-6; 10 bases are a match to TRBD2. V lost 5 bases to trimming and J lost 0 bases; unmatched junction nucleotides: 7. CDR1 and CDR2 from the germline V gene are SEHNR and FQNEAQ (reference sequence). The CDR3 consists of 18 residues. The variable domain in full, completed from reference TRBV7-9 and TRBJ2-6, reads DTGVSQNPRHKITKRGQNVTFRCDPISEHNRLYWYRQTLGQGPEFLTYFQNEAQLEKSRLLSDRFSAERPKGSFSTLEIQRTEQGDSAMYLCASSALAGAHSGANVLTFGAGSRLTVL.

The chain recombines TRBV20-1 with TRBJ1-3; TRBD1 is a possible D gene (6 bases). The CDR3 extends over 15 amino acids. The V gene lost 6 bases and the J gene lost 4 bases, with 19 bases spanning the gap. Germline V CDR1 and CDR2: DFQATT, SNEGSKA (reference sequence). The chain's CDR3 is CSAKSHTGSGNTIYF. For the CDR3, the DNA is TGCAGTGCAAAAAGCCACACAGGGTCCGGAAACACCATATATTTT.

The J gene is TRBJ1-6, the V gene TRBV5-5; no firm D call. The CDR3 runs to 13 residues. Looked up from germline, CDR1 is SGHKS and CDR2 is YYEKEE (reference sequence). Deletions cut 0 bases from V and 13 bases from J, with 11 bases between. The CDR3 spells CASSLEWEWPLHF. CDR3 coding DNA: TGTGCCAGCAGCTTGGAATGGGAGTGGCCCCTCCACTTT.

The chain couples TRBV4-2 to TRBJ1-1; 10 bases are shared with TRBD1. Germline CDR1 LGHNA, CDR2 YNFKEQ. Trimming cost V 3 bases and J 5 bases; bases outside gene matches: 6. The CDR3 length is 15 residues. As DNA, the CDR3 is TGTGCCAGCAGCCATAGACAGGGGGCAACGACTGAAGCTTTCTTT. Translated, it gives CASSHRQGATTEAFF.

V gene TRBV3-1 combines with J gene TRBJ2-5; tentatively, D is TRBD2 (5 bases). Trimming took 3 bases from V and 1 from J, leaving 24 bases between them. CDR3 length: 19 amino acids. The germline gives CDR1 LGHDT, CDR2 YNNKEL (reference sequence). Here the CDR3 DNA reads TGTGCCAGCAGCCATGCGTCCTTGGTCGGAGGTAGTTCCCAAGAGACCCAGTACTTC. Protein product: CASSHASLVGGSSQETQYF.

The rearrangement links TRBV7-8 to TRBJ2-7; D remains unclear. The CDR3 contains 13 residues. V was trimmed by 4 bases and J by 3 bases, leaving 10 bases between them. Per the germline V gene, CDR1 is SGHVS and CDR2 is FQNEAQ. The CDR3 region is CASSSREFYEQYF. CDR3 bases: TGTGCCAGCAGCTCACGCGAATTCTACGAGCAGTACTTC.

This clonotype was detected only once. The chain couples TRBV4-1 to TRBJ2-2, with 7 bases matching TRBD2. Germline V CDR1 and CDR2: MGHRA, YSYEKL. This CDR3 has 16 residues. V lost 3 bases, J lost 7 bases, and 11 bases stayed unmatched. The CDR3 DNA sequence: TGCGCCAGCAGCCAGGGCAGGGAGGGCGTCGACGGGGAGCTGTTTTTT. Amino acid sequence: CASSQGREGVDGELFF.

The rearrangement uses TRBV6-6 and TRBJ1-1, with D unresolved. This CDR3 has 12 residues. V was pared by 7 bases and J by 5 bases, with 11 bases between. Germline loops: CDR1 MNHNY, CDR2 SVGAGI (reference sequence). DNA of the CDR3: TGTGCCAGCACTGAGGGTCGAACTGAAGCTTTCTTT. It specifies CASTEGRTEAFF.

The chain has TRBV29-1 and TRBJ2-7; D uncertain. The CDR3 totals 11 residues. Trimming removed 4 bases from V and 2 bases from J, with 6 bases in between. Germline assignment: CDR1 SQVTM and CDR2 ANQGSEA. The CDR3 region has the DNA TGCAGCGTTGGGGCCCCCTACGAGCAGTACTTC. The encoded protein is CSVGAPYEQYF.

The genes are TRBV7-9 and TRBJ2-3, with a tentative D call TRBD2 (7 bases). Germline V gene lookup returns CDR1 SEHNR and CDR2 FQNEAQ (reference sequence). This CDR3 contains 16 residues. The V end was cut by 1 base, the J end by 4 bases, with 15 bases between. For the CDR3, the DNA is TGTGCCAGCAGCTTAGGTTTCGGGGGGCGGCCAGATACGCAGTATTTT. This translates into CASSLGFGGRPDTQYF.